The 28 T cell receptor beta chains below come from one sample, sequenced in a study of breast tumors, draining lymph nodes, adjacent tissues (TCRdb year 2016). The library relied on multiplex PCR. The sequencer was an Illumina HiSeq 2000. TCRdb trimmed the raw reads at Q25, called clones with MiXCR and kept productive beta chains. Entries that share a CDR3 protein sequence are merged under the most common genes and DNA. The sample includes more than 250,000 distinct CDR3 sequences, with 30% observed a single time. The ten largest account for over 0.95% of the sample. The lymph node samples were taken from the axillary draining lymph nodes of breast cancer patients. Sequenced material: axillary lymph node tissue. These receptors originate from a female donor with breast cancer. Some clones in this sample may be carry-over from other donors' samples.

This clonotype was recorded at least ten times. The chain links TRBV12-3 or TRBV12-4 to TRBJ2-1; the match to TRBD1 covers 9 bases. The CDR3 contains 14 residues. V shed 4 bases, J shed 5 bases, and the junction held 3 bases outside the gene matches. The CDR3 DNA reads TGTGCCAGCAGTTCGGGACAGGGACACAATGAGCAGTTCTTC. Translation gives CASSSGQGHNEQFF.

To note about this clonotype: At one of its ends the junction is not consistent with the germline gene, which may arise from a read error. The genes are TRBV9 and TRBJ2-6; possible D gene TRBD2, 6 bases. The CDR3 spans 15 residues. CDR1 SGDLS and CDR2 YYNGEE come from the germline V gene. CDR3 loop: CDSSTGESGANVLAF. The CDR3 coding sequence is TGTGACAGCAGCACGGGGGAGTCTGGGGCCAACGTCCTGGCTTTC.

This clonotype was picked up many times. The genes are TRBV12-3 or TRBV12-4 and TRBJ2-5, with D possibly TRBD1 on 7 matching bases. V was shortened by 7 bases and J by 2 bases, with 29 bases between the two germline ends. The CDR3 runs to 19 residues. CDR3 nucleotide sequence: TGTGCCAGCAAAGTAAACCCCGGGACAGCCGCCCGGGGGCAAGAGACCCAGTACTTC. It translates to CASKVNPGTAARGQETQYF.

This clonotype was counted a single time. The chain recombines TRBV20-1 with TRBJ2-1; TRBD1 might be the D (7 bases). This CDR3 has 18 amino acids. The V and J ends lost 1 base and 9 bases respectively, with 28 bases between them. The germline CDR1 and CDR2 sequences are DFQATT and SNEGSKA (reference sequence). Here the CDR3 DNA reads TGCAGTGCTAGAGCTCGACGGCAGGGGGGTCAAGTAGGTATTGAGCAGTTCTTC. The encoded protein is CSARARRQGGQVGIEQFF.

As to this clonotype: A read error may account for a junction end that differs from germline. This chain links TRBV20-1 with TRBJ2-5; 7 bases map to TRBD2. Germline loops: CDR1 DFQATT, CDR2 SNEGSKA (reference sequence). This CDR3 contains 11 residues. The CDR3 DNA sequence: TGCAGTGCTAGTCTAGCGGAGACCCAGTCCTTC. This translates into CSASLAETQSF.

The J gene is TRBJ1-3, the V gene TRBV28; a possible D gene is TRBD1 (5 bases). Germline V gene lookup returns CDR1 MDHEN and CDR2 SYDVKM. This CDR3 spans 14 amino acids. V gave up 8 bases and J gave up 2 bases, with 13 bases separating them. The DNA for the CDR3 is TGTGCCAGCGGGCAGGGAGGTGCTGGAAACACCATATATTTT. Protein: CASGQGGAGNTIYF.

At least ten counts were recorded for this clonotype. The chain is built from TRBV20-1 and TRBJ2-3; TRBD2 matches 8 bases. CDR1 is DFQATT and CDR2 is SNEGSKA in the germline V gene (reference sequence). Trimming cost V 5 bases and J 1 base; bases outside gene matches: 5. The CDR3 consists of 14 residues. The DNA for the CDR3 is TGCAGTGCTCCAGGGACTAGAGGCACAGATACGCAGTATTTT. Its translation: CSAPGTRGTDTQYF.

This clonotype was detected many times. This chain links TRBV11-1 with TRBJ2-7; 10 positions agree with TRBD2. V dropped 5 bases and J dropped 5; count of bases not matched to a gene: 6. Germline V lookup: CDR1 SGHAT, CDR2 FQDESV (reference sequence). The CDR3 contains 14 residues. The chain's CDR3 is CASSKGLATHEQYF. Written as DNA, the CDR3 is TGTGCCAGCAGCAAGGGACTAGCGACACACGAGCAGTACTTC. The complete variable domain, with remaining parts taken from reference TRBV11-1 and TRBJ2-7, reads EAEVAQSPRYKITEKSQAVAFWCDPISGHATLYWYRQILGQGPELLVQFQDESVVDDSQLPKDRFSAERLKGVDSTLKIQPAELGDSAMYLCASSKGLATHEQYFGPGTRLTVT.

Many counts were recorded for this clonotype. The chain couples TRBV3-1 to TRBJ2-5; a possible D gene is TRBD1 (6 bases). The V gene's germline CDR1 is LGHDT and CDR2 YNNKEL (reference sequence). The CDR3 loop spans 16 amino acids. Trimming removed 3 bases from V and 4 bases from J, with 18 bases in between. CDR3 sequence: CASSQHFKQGVETQYF. Here the CDR3 DNA reads TGTGCCAGCAGCCAGCATTTTAAACAGGGAGTAGAGACCCAGTACTTC.

The chain joins TRBV6-5 to TRBJ2-7; TRBD1 might be the D (6 bases). This CDR3 is 11 amino acids long. From germline, CDR1 is MNHEY and CDR2 SVGAGI. Trimming shortened V by 7 bases and J by 6 bases, and 10 bases separated the two germline ends. CDR3 amino acids: CASNRGGEQYF. CDR3 in DNA: TGTGCCAGCAACCGAGGGGGCGAGCAGTACTTC.

The rearrangement joins TRBV15 to TRBJ1-2; 10 bases align to TRBD1. Trimming took 4 bases from V and 5 from J; bases not matched to a gene: 7. There are 15 residues in the CDR3. Looked up from germline, CDR1 is LNHNV and CDR2 is YYDKDF (reference sequence). CDR3 loop: CATSTSRDRGYGYTF. CDR3 nucleotides: TGTGCCACCAGCACGTCCCGGGACAGGGGATATGGCTACACCTTC.

This clonotype has only one observation. The final CDR3 position lacks the conserved phenylalanine or tryptophan, pointing to a likely read error. This chain connects TRBV9 to TRBJ2-5; 8 nucleotides line up with TRBD1. This CDR3 is built from 14 residues. Germline V gives CDR1 SGDLS, CDR2 YYNGEE. V lost 4 bases, J lost 2 bases, and 4 bases stayed unmatched. CDR3 amino acids: CASSLTGGQETQYY. CDR3 coding DNA: TGTGCCAGCAGCCTTACAGGGGGGCAAGAGACCCAGTACTAC.

This clonotype was detected only once. J is TRBJ2-6 and V is TRBV12-3 or TRBV12-4; D ambiguous. Trimming removed 7 bases at V and 4 bases at J, with 5 bases between. The CDR3 runs to 12 residues. This CDR3 reads CASTPGANVLTF. The CDR3 DNA sequence: TGTGCCAGCACACCCGGGGCCAACGTCCTGACTTTC.

Remarks on this clonotype: A much larger clone differs by one base, so this may be a read error. The V gene is TRBV28, the J gene TRBJ1-2, with D hard to call. V lost 5 bases to trimming and J lost 6 bases, with 10 bases between them. CDR3 length: 12 residues. Germline V gene data show CDR1 as MDHEN and CDR2 as SYDVKM. CDR3 sequence reads: CASSTANHGYTF. The CDR3 bases are TGTGCCAGCAGTACGGCAAACCATGGCTACACCTTC.

This clonotype was counted many times. The rearrangement uses TRBV19 and TRBJ2-5, with a tentative D call TRBD2 (6 bases). Trimming took 3 bases from V and 5 from J, leaving 16 bases between them. CDR1 is LNHDA and CDR2 is SQIVND in the germline V gene (reference sequence). This CDR3 is 15 amino acids long. CDR3 in amino acids: CASSIGREFGETQYF. The CDR3, as DNA: TGTGCCAGTAGTATCGGCCGGGAGTTTGGGGAGACCCAGTACTTC.

This clonotype was counted many times. The rearrangement links TRBV5-1 to TRBJ1-5; no firm D call. Per germline, CDR1 SGHRS and CDR2 YFSETQ. V was cut by 0 bases and J by 5 bases, with 6 bases left in between. The CDR3 consists of 13 residues. The DNA for the CDR3 is TGCGCCAGCAGCTTGGGCCCAGATCAGCCCCAGCATTTT. Residues: CASSLGPDQPQHF.

The sample holds a few counts of this clonotype. The chain uses TRBV2 and TRBJ2-7; D is unclear. The CDR3 extends over 14 amino acids. Trimming left V 5 bases short and J 0 bases short, with 11 bases between. Germline values: CDR1 SNHLY, CDR2 FYNNEI. The CDR3 is CASSLYGHSYEQYF. The CDR3 region has the DNA TGTGCCAGCAGTTTATATGGTCACTCCTACGAGCAGTACTTC.

Worth noting for this clonotype: This may stem from a read error, because a much larger clone lies one nucleotide away. The chain employs TRBV4-1 and TRBJ1-3; tentative D call: TRBD1 (6 bases). CDR1 and CDR2 from the germline V gene are MGHRA and YSYEKL. Trimming stripped 2 bases from V and 3 bases from J, with 17 bases between. CDR3 length: 17 amino acids. The DNA of the CDR3 is TGCGCCAGCAGCCAATACAAGGACGGGGGACATGGAAACACCATATATTTT. Protein sequence: CASSQYKDGGHGNTIYF.

This clonotype was found a few times. A much bigger clone sits one base away, suggesting this may be a read error. The chain joins TRBV6-5 to TRBJ2-3; no definite D call. Germline CDR1 reads MNHEY; CDR2 reads SVGAGI. V dropped 8 bases and J dropped 10 bases, with 16 bases sitting between them. The CDR3 has 12 amino acids. CDR3 nucleotides: TGTGCCAGCGGTCGGGTCCGTTCGGCGCAGTATTTT. It encodes CASGRVRSAQYF.

This clonotype was recorded at least ten times. This chain uses TRBV20-1 with TRBJ2-1; TRBD2 aligns across 15 bases. The CDR3 extends over 17 amino acids. In germline, CDR1 is DFQATT, CDR2 SNEGSKA (reference sequence). V was clipped by 5 bases and J by 1 base; unmatched bases: 6. CDR3 residues: CSAPGTSGRWSYNEQFF. The CDR3 DNA reads as TGCAGTGCTCCCGGGACTAGCGGGAGGTGGTCCTACAATGAGCAGTTCTTC.

This clonotype was recorded at least ten times. J is TRBJ2-2 and V is TRBV7-8, with 8 positions matching TRBD1. The CDR3 is 16 residues long. Germline trimming cut 4 bases from V and 6 bases from J; bases unmatched to any gene: 10. Germline CDR1 is SGHVS and CDR2 is FQNEAQ. CDR3 in amino acids: CASSSSDRGFAGELFF. For the CDR3, the DNA is TGTGCCAGCAGCTCGTCAGACAGGGGCTTTGCCGGGGAGCTGTTTTTT.

This clonotype was observed many times. The V call is TRBV13, the J call TRBJ2-5; D is unclear. Germline CDR1 and CDR2: PRHDT and FYEKMQ (reference sequence). The CDR3 has 12 residues. Trimming left V 0 bases short and J 5 bases short, with 4 bases between. Here the CDR3 DNA reads TGTGCCAGCAGCTTAGGAACGGAGACCCAGTACTTC. Residues: CASSLGTETQYF.

The CDR3: CASSLKKNNEQFF. The CDR3 nucleotides read TGTGCCAGCAGCCTCAAGAAAAACAATGAGCAGTTCTTC. The chain is built from TRBV6-2 or TRBV6-3 and TRBJ2-1; D remains unclear. This CDR3 has 13 residues. Between the trimmed V and J ends, which lost 6 bases and 5 bases, there was a span of 11 bases. Germline V lookup: CDR1 MNHEY, CDR2 SVGEGT.

With regard to this clonotype: This may be a read error, as it is one base from a much larger clone. The chain couples TRBV12-3 or TRBV12-4 to TRBJ2-1; D not certain. V lost 3 bases and J lost 5, with 14 bases in between. CDR3 size: 15 residues. The CDR3 sequence: CASSFTRRQHNEQFF. Written as DNA, the CDR3 is TGTGCCAGCAGTTTCACCCGTAGGCAGCACAATGAGCAGTTCTTC.

V usage is TRBV20-1 and J usage is TRBJ2-7; D may match TRBD1 or TRBD2 (5 bases each). CDR3 length: 15 amino acids. V shed 1 base and J shed 3 bases, with 16 bases lying between them. Germline CDR1 and CDR2: DFQATT and SNEGSKA (reference sequence). CDR3 sequence reads: CSARGGSGASYEQYF. The DNA of the CDR3 is TGCAGTGCTAGAGGGGGGAGTGGGGCGAGCTACGAGCAGTACTTC.

This clonotype was detected many times. V gene TRBV15 combines with J gene TRBJ1-6; D is unclear. The ends were cut back, 2 bases at V and 5 bases at J, with 13 bases in the middle. CDR1 and CDR2 from the germline V gene are LNHNV and YYDKDF (reference sequence). This CDR3 comprises 16 residues. CDR3 sequence reads: CATSRNRMPNNSPLHF. The CDR3 DNA reads as TGTGCCACCAGCAGAAATCGGATGCCTAATAATTCACCCCTCCACTTT.

The sample holds many counts of this clonotype. The V call is TRBV5-5, the J call TRBJ2-1; TRBD2 matches 7 bases. CDR1 SGHKS and CDR2 YYEKEE come from the germline V gene (reference sequence). Germline trimming cut 4 bases from V and 9 bases from J; bases unmatched to any gene: 13. This CDR3 has 15 residues. The CDR3 here is CASSPSGTGWVEQFF. The DNA for the CDR3 is TGTGCCAGCAGCCCGAGCGGGACCGGTTGGGTTGAGCAGTTCTTC.

By sample fraction, this clonotype is medium-sized. The V gene is TRBV5-8, the J gene TRBJ1-6, with 7 bases identical to TRBD1. Trimming at V came to 4 bases and at J to 6 bases, leaving 7 bases not matched to a gene. CDR1 and CDR2 (germline): SGHTS, YDEGEE. This CDR3 is built from 15 residues. The CDR3 protein is CASSPRQGGNSPLHF. The CDR3 nucleotides are TGTGCCAGCAGCCCGCGACAGGGTGGTAATTCACCCCTCCACTTT.